Sequencing of this T cell receptor beta chain was carried out in a study of blood T cell repertoires in COVID-19. Study information: Some COVID-19 samples were acute and others convalescent; all came from the United States, Italy and Spain. The analysed material was cDNA or gDNA that came from T cells, B-cell-depleted T cells, or PBMCs.

Authors' processing steps: The assay estimated nucleated cells by amplifying reference gene primers. Only in-frame clones appear in the TCRdb table, and some are missing; sequencing was by immunoSEQ multiplex PCR. The V and J calls and clone size are taken from that table; D and trimming were inferred from the DNA. The sample contains around 100,000 clones, about four fifths of which appear only once. The CDR3 runs 16 residues. CDR1 KGHSH and CDR2 LQKENI come from the germline V gene. V was clipped by 4 bases and J by 7 bases; unmatched bases: 11. This sequence originates from a human donor in a cohort sampled during active COVID-19. This rearrangement joins TRBV18 to TRBJ2-1; 9 nucleotides match TRBD1. The specimen sequenced was peripheral blood. DNA for the CDR3: TGTGCCAGCTCACTCGCACAGGGGGCTATCGGTAATGAGCAGTTCTTC. It is translated as CASSLAQGAIGNEQFF.